Shown below are 28 T cell receptor beta chains from a single sample sequenced in a study of T cell repertoires in cytomegalovirus infection. These receptors have no identified antigens. TCRdb processed the reads anew with MiXCR; each CDR3 protein has one entry. The sample includes roughly 730,000 distinct CDR3 sequences, around 32% of them seen just once. Here the sequenced sample was cultured PBMCs, taken from culture after CMV antigen stimulation. The origin of the receptors is a human donor in good health (CMV status not recorded). Some clones in this sample may be carry-over from other donors' samples.

This clonotype was counted ten times or more. The chain joins TRBV7-2 to TRBJ2-2, with D tentatively TRBD2 (6 bases). The ends were cut back, 1 base at V and 1 base at J, with 10 bases in the middle. In germline, CDR1 is SGHTA, CDR2 FQGNSA. The length of the CDR3 is 16 residues. The CDR3 is CASSLEAGRNTGELFF. In DNA, the CDR3 is TGTGCCAGCAGCTTAGAGGCGGGAAGGAACACCGGGGAGCTGTTTTTT.

This chain uses TRBV20-1 with TRBJ1-2, with TRBD1 matching over 7 bases. V was clipped by 6 bases and J by 7 bases; unmatched bases: 11. Germline V gene sequence: CDR1 DFQATT, CDR2 SNEGSKA (reference sequence). The CDR3 is 13 residues long. CDR3 loop: CSARTGGEGGYTF. For the CDR3, the DNA is TGCAGTGCGAGGACAGGCGGCGAGGGTGGCTACACCTTC.

The chain is built from TRBV12-5 and TRBJ1-2, with D perhaps matching TRBD1 (5 bases). Trimming stripped 4 bases from V and 4 bases from J, with 16 bases between. CDR1 is LGHNT, CDR2 FRNRAP, per germline. The CDR3 runs 15 residues. Written as DNA, the CDR3 is TGTGCTAGTGGTTCTCGGGGAGGGGCCTTCTATGGCTACACCTTC. This sequence encodes CASGSRGGAFYGYTF.

This clonotype was seen more than once but under ten times. V usage is TRBV20-1 and J usage is TRBJ2-5; 10 nucleotides align to TRBD2. The CDR3 has 16 residues. CDR1 is DFQATT and CDR2 is SNEGSKA in the germline V gene (reference sequence). V trimming: 0 bases; J trimming: 4 bases; junction bases outside the gene matches: 8. The CDR3, as DNA: TGCAGTGCTAGAGATCCTAGCGGGGGAAGCGGAGAGACCCAGTACTTC. Translation: CSARDPSGGSGETQYF.

The rearrangement links TRBV15 to TRBJ1-2; weak D call: TRBD1 (6 bases). Between the trimmed V and J ends, which lost 1 base and 8 bases, there was a span of 17 bases. CDR1 is LNHNV, CDR2 YYDKDF, per germline (reference sequence). The CDR3 runs 15 residues. The CDR3 coding sequence is TGTGCCACCAGCAGAGGACAGGTCTCATCTGGGGGCTACACCTTC. Its protein is CATSRGQVSSGGYTF.

The gene calls are TRBV12-3 or TRBV12-4 and TRBJ1-1; maybe TRBD1 (5 bases). V lost 3 bases and J lost 4, with 12 bases in between. This CDR3 is built from 14 residues. The CDR3 here is CASSFSGYSTEAFF. In nucleotides, the CDR3 is TGTGCCAGCAGTTTTTCAGGGTACAGCACTGAAGCTTTCTTT.

The chain combines TRBV6-1 with TRBJ2-1, with D possibly matching TRBD1 (6 bases). Germline V gene lookup returns CDR1 MNHNS and CDR2 SASEGT. This CDR3 is built from 13 residues. Trimming took 6 bases from V and 3 from J, leaving 9 bases between them. This chain's CDR3 is CASREQGYNEQFF. DNA for the CDR3: TGTGCCAGCAGGGAACAGGGCTACAATGAGCAGTTCTTC.

DNA of the CDR3: TGTGCCACCAGCAGAGAGGCCAGCGAAGAGACCCAGTACTTC. Translation: CATSREASEETQYF. This rearrangement joins TRBV15 to TRBJ2-5, with D uncertain. This CDR3 is built from 14 residues. Trimming cost V 0 bases and J 3 bases, with 8 bases left between them. The germline V gene encodes CDR1 LNHNV and CDR2 YYDKDF (reference sequence).

In its sample, this clonotype was seen a few times. The V gene is TRBV27, the J gene TRBJ2-1; 8 bases fit TRBD2. After removal of 6 bases from V and 6 bases from J, the junction contained 10 bases not matched to a gene. Germline values: CDR1 MNHEY, CDR2 SMNVEV (reference sequence). This CDR3 has 15 residues. Here the CDR3 reads CASSSSGTRSNEQFF. The CDR3 DNA is TGTGCCAGCAGCTCCTCCGGGACTAGAAGCAATGAGCAGTTCTTC.

This sequence joins TRBV7-6 and TRBJ2-5; perhaps TRBD1 as D (6 bases). V gave up 5 bases and J gave up 0 bases, with 13 bases separating them. Per the germline V gene, CDR1 is SGHVS and CDR2 is FNYEAQ. The CDR3 extends over 15 amino acids. The CDR3 loop is CASSMTGMYQETQYF. The CDR3 DNA reads as TGTGCCAGCAGCATGACAGGAATGTACCAAGAGACCCAGTACTTC.

The rearrangement joins TRBV7-2 to TRBJ1-4; no firm D call. Germline CDR1 and CDR2: SGHTA and FQGNSA. V dropped 1 base and J dropped 8 bases, with 14 bases sitting between them. The CDR3 length is 15 residues. DNA for the CDR3: TGTGCCAGCAGCTTAGGTCGTGAAGGTTGGGAAAAACTGTTTTTT. Translated: CASSLGREGWEKLFF.

This rearrangement joins TRBV29-1 to TRBJ1-2, with unresolved D. CDR3 length: 12 amino acids. The germline V and J ends were trimmed by 7 bases and 1 base, with 10 bases remaining between them. Germline V gives CDR1 SQVTM, CDR2 ANQGSEA. CDR3 bases: TGCAGCGCCCGGGTCCATAACTATGGCTACACCTTC. It is translated as CSARVHNYGYTF.

The chain has TRBV19 and TRBJ2-6, with 9 nucleotides matching TRBD1. V lost 3 bases to trimming and J lost 3 bases; unmatched junction nucleotides: 3. Germline values: CDR1 LNHDA, CDR2 SQIVND (reference sequence). This CDR3 contains 16 residues. The CDR3 reads CASSMGTGNGANVLTF. CDR3 nucleotides: TGTGCCAGTAGTATGGGGACAGGGAATGGGGCCAACGTCCTGACTTTC.

At least ten counts were recorded for this clonotype. The rearrangement uses TRBV7-2 and TRBJ1-3; no reliable D call. V dropped 3 bases and J dropped 2 bases, with 11 bases sitting between them. Germline loops: CDR1 SGHTA, CDR2 FQGNSA. This CDR3 comprises 15 residues. The CDR3 DNA is TGTGCCAGCAGCTTCGCGTCTTGGCCTGGAAACACCATATATTTT. Translated: CASSFASWPGNTIYF.

This sequence joins TRBV6-5 and TRBJ2-7, with D possibly TRBD1 on 6 matching bases. This CDR3 contains 12 residues. Germline V lookup: CDR1 MNHEY, CDR2 SVGAGI. V was pared by 10 bases and J by 2 bases, with 12 bases between. CDR3 sequence: CATQGYAYEQYF. The CDR3 coding sequence is TGTGCCACTCAGGGGTATGCCTACGAGCAGTACTTC.

At least ten counts were recorded for this clonotype. CDR3 DNA sequence: TGTGCCAGCAGCCTAAACCGGGACAGCGCTTATGAAGCTTTCTTT. Translating it yields CASSLNRDSAYEAFF. The rearrangement joins TRBV7-6 to TRBJ1-1, with 7 positions matching TRBD1. CDR1 SGHVS and CDR2 FNYEAQ come from the germline V gene. The CDR3 runs 15 residues. V gave up 5 bases and J gave up 7 bases; unmatched junction bases: 13.

This rearrangement joins TRBV15 to TRBJ1-2, with no clear D. The CDR3 extends over 11 amino acids. Germline values: CDR1 LNHNV, CDR2 YYDKDF (reference sequence). The germline V and J ends were trimmed by 5 bases and 8 bases, with 9 bases remaining between them. CDR3: CATSSGRGYTF. The CDR3 nucleotides read TGTGCCACCAGCTCGGGTAGGGGCTACACCTTC.

The rearrangement joins TRBV12-3 or TRBV12-4 to TRBJ1-1, with no clear D. The CDR3 totals 14 residues. The V and J ends lost 4 bases and 7 bases respectively, with 16 bases between them. CDR3 loop: CASSSRTSLGEAFF. CDR3 sequence (DNA): TGTGCCAGCAGTTCCAGGACCTCCCTCGGTGAAGCTTTCTTT.

This clonotype came up a few times. The chain joins TRBV6-8 to TRBJ2-3, with D unresolved. This CDR3 region has 16 residues. V lost 2 bases to trimming and J lost 0 bases, with 12 bases between them. Germline V gives CDR1 MNHGY, CDR2 SAAAGT. The CDR3 loop is CASSYTMARSTDTQYF. The CDR3 bases are TGTGCCAGCAGTTACACGATGGCGCGGAGCACAGATACGCAGTATTTT.

The genes are TRBV7-2 and TRBJ2-3; D gene unclear. Germline CDR1 and CDR2: SGHTA and FQGNSA. There are 12 residues in the CDR3. V was cut by 6 bases and J by 14 bases, with 18 bases left in between. The CDR3, as DNA: TGTGCCAGCAGTTATAACTACCTCCAGCGGTATTTT. Amino acids: CASSYNYLQRYF.

There are a few counts of this clonotype. V is TRBV6-2 or TRBV6-3 and J is TRBJ2-1, with TRBD2 matching 7 bases. Germline CDR1 is MNHEY and CDR2 is SVGEGT. V lost 0 bases to trimming and J lost 7 bases; unmatched junction nucleotides: 6. The CDR3 runs to 15 residues. In DNA form, the CDR3 reads TGTGCCAGCAGTTACTCTGGCGGGAGTAGAAATGAGCAGTTCTTC. This encodes CASSYSGGSRNEQFF.

V gene TRBV5-6 combines with J gene TRBJ1-4, with a weak D call TRBD1 (6 bases). This CDR3 has 14 residues. Trimming removed 4 bases from V and 3 bases from J, with 10 bases in between. Germline V lookup: CDR1 SGHDT, CDR2 YYEEEE. The CDR3 DNA reads TGTGCCAGCAGCACCAGGGGATCTAATGAAAAACTGTTTTTT. This translates into CASSTRGSNEKLFF. Complete variable domain (other parts from reference TRBV5-6 and TRBJ1-4): DAGVTQSPTHLIKTRGQQVTLRCSPKSGHDTVSWYQQALGQGPQFIFQYYEEEERQRGNFPDRFSGHQFPNYSSELNVNALLLGDSALYLCASSTRGSNEKLFFGSGTQLSVL.

In its sample, this clonotype was seen a few times. J is TRBJ1-2 and V is TRBV11-2, with D unclear. Germline CDR1 and CDR2: SGHAT and FQNNGV. CDR3 length equals 13 residues. Trimming took 3 bases from V and 4 from J, leaving 9 bases between them. CDR3 nucleotides: TGTGCCAGCAGCTTTCGGGAATCCTATGGCTACACCTTC. Its protein is CASSFRESYGYTF. The complete variable domain, with remaining parts taken from reference TRBV11-2 and TRBJ1-2, reads EAGVAQSPRYKIIEKRQSVAFWCNPISGHATLYWYQQILGQGPKLLIQFQNNGVVDDSQLPKDRFSAERLKGVDSTLKIQPAKLEDSAVYLCASSFRESYGYTFGSGTRLTVV.

The chain employs TRBV12-3 or TRBV12-4 and TRBJ1-2, with a tentative D call TRBD1 (5 bases). The CDR3 totals 16 residues. The V end lost 4 bases, the J end lost 4 bases, and 19 bases lay between the germline ends. The CDR3 spells CASSSLGRQPFYGYTF. DNA for the CDR3: TGTGCCAGCAGTTCCCTGGGACGACAGCCTTTCTATGGCTACACCTTC.

The chain has TRBV28 and TRBJ1-4; D gene ambiguous. V gave up 8 bases and J gave up 6 bases, with 16 bases separating them. CDR3 length: 14 residues. Germline values: CDR1 MDHEN, CDR2 SYDVKM. The CDR3 nucleotides are TGTGCCAGCGGGTCCAGCAGATGGGATGAAAAACTGTTTTTT. It specifies CASGSSRWDEKLFF. The full variable domain, with the rest looked up from reference TRBV28 and TRBJ1-4, is DVKVTQSSRYLVKRTGEKVFLECVQDMDHENMFWYRQDPGLGLRLIYFSYDVKMKEKGDIPEGYSVSREKKERFSLILESASTNQTSMYLCASGSSRWDEKLFFGSGTQLSVL.

This sequence joins TRBV10-2 and TRBJ2-1, with 13 bases fitting TRBD2. The CDR3 is 18 residues long. After removal of 7 bases from V and 0 bases from J, the junction contained 9 bases not matched to a gene. CDR1 is WSHSY and CDR2 is SAAADI in the germline V gene. The CDR3 is CASTGETSGGNSYNEQFF. The CDR3 DNA is TGCGCCAGCACCGGTGAGACTAGCGGGGGGAACTCCTACAATGAGCAGTTCTTC.

In this sample, this clonotype turned up a few times. The chain links TRBV11-2 to TRBJ2-5, with TRBD1 as a possible D gene (6 bases). The V gene's germline CDR1 is SGHAT and CDR2 FQNNGV. Trimming removed 4 bases from V and 9 bases from J, with 15 bases in between. The CDR3 runs 13 residues. The CDR3 nucleotides read TGTGCCAGCAGCTCTTCTTTTACAGGGCCCCAGTACTTC. Its translation is CASSSSFTGPQYF.

The rearrangement uses TRBV28 and TRBJ2-4; D not certain. The germline V gene encodes CDR1 MDHEN and CDR2 SYDVKM. CDR3 length equals 13 residues. Trimming pared 6 bases from V and 6 bases from J, leaving 12 bases between. The CDR3 is CASRNARRNIQYF. DNA for the CDR3: TGTGCCAGCAGAAACGCCCGGCGAAACATTCAGTACTTC.